This entry is about one T cell receptor beta chain. Its cognate antigen is unknown. The sample originates from a study of cytomegalovirus exposure and HLA in healthy donors. In germline, CDR1 is MNHNS, CDR2 SASEGT. V trimming: 1 base; J trimming: 9 bases; junction bases outside the gene matches: 22. The CDR3 runs 19 residues. Only in-frame clones appear in the TCRdb table, and some are missing; sequencing was by immunoSEQ multiplex PCR. The sample yields 190,000 or so clones, approximately 83% seen once. Findings of the study overall: That first-cohort TCR clusters tended to co-occur in the 120 or so validation repertoires was found in a later analysis.

The source is a young woman in good health and CMV-seropositive. J is TRBJ2-7 and V is TRBV6-1; 9 bases line up with TRBD1. The sample taken for sequencing was PBMCs. This chain's CDR3 is CASSEGRTGVPGSTWWQYF. CDR3 sequence (DNA): TGTGCCAGCAGTGAAGGAAGGACAGGGGTACCTGGGTCAACTTGGTGGCAGTACTTC.